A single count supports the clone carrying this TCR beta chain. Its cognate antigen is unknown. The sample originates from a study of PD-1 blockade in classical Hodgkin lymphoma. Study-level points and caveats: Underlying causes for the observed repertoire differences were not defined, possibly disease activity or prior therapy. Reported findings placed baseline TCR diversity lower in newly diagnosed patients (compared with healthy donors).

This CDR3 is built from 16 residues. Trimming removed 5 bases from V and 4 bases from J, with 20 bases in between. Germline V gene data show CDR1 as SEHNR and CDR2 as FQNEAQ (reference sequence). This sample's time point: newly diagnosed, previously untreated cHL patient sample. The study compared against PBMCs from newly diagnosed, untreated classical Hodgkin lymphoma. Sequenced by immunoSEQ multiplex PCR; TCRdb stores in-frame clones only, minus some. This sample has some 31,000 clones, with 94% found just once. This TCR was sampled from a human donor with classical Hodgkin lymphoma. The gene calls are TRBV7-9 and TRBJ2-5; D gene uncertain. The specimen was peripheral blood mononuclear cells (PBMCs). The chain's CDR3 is CASSPRPRLRVETQYF. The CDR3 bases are TGTGCCAGCAGCCCCCGGCCTCGACTGAGAGTAGAGACCCAGTACTTC.